Following are 30 T cell receptor beta chains from one sample sequenced in a study of CD8+ T cells in alopecia areata. Treatment specified: oral pan-JAK inhibitor, 5-10 mg twice daily. Sequencing templates came from extracted RNA that was reverse transcribed into cDNA. TCRdb's table, derived via immunoSEQ multiplex PCR, lists solely in-frame clones and lacks some. This table holds some 200,000 clones, 45% to 75% found once. Sequences were derived from CD4+ T cells sorted from blood, sampled at week 4, from a patient treated with tofacitinib. The origin of the receptors is a human donor with alopecia areata.

The rearrangement links TRBV7-2 to TRBJ1-5; TRBD1 agrees at 11 bases. Germline V gene lookup returns CDR1 SGHTA and CDR2 FQGNSA. This CDR3 has 16 amino acids. The V and J ends lost 1 base and 6 bases, in that order; junction bases with no gene match: 5. Written as DNA, the CDR3 is TGTGCCAGCAGCTTAGGGGGGACAGGGGGTCGTCAGCCCCAGCATTTT. This gives the protein CASSLGGTGGRQPQHF.

V is TRBV5-1 and J is TRBJ2-1; perhaps TRBD2 as D (5 bases). With 4 bases removed from V and 7 bases from J, the gap between germline ends came to 15 bases. This CDR3 has 14 residues. Germline loops: CDR1 SGHRS, CDR2 YFSETQ. CDR3 sequence reads: CASSLQLSDNEQFF. The CDR3, as DNA: TGCGCCAGCAGCCTCCAACTTAGCGATAATGAGCAGTTCTTC.

The genes are TRBV5-4 and TRBJ2-5; 7 nucleotides match TRBD2. V shed 4 bases, J shed 5 bases, and the junction held 8 bases outside the gene matches. CDR1 is SGHNT and CDR2 is YYREEE in the germline V gene (reference sequence). The CDR3 consists of 14 residues. The CDR3 region is CASSLKRGEETQYF. CDR3 nucleotide sequence: TGTGCCAGCAGCCTTAAGCGGGGTGAGGAGACCCAGTACTTC.

The gene calls are TRBV10-3 and TRBJ1-2; D remains ambiguous. CDR3 length: 14 residues. Germline loops: CDR1 ENHRY, CDR2 SYGVKD. The V and J ends lost 5 bases and 6 bases respectively, with 16 bases between them. The CDR3 is CAISPTGGENGYTF. CDR3 nucleotide sequence: TGTGCCATCAGTCCTACCGGTGGGGAGAATGGCTACACCTTC.

This clone was seen only a few times. The V call is TRBV28, the J call TRBJ1-5, with 9 bases identical to TRBD1. After removal of 8 bases from V and 7 bases from J, the junction contained 12 bases not matched to a gene. The CDR3 extends over 15 amino acids. Germline assignment: CDR1 MDHEN and CDR2 SYDVKM. The chain's CDR3 is CASQGGDRAVQPQHF. In nucleotides, the CDR3 is TGTGCCAGCCAAGGCGGGGACAGGGCAGTCCAGCCCCAGCATTTT.

This chain connects TRBV30 to TRBJ1-1; D may be TRBD1 (5 bases). Germline values: CDR1 GTSNPN, CDR2 SVGIG (reference sequence). The V end lost 4 bases, the J end lost 4 bases, and 10 bases lay between the germline ends. The CDR3 spans 12 residues. The CDR3 DNA is TGTGCCTGGAAAAGGGGCAGCACTGAAGCTTTCTTT. It translates to CAWKRGSTEAFF. Drawing the rest from reference TRBV30 and TRBJ1-1, the complete variable domain is SQTIHQWPATLVQPVGSPLSLECTVEGTSNPNLYWYRQAAGRGLQLLFYSVGIGQISSEVPQNLSASRPQDRQFILSSKKLLLSDSGFYLCAWKRGSTEAFFGQGTRLTVV.

This chain uses TRBV29-1 with TRBJ1-4; D might be TRBD1 (6 bases). Per germline, CDR1 SQVTM and CDR2 ANQGSEA. CDR3 length: 14 residues. V was clipped by 6 bases and J by 8 bases, with 19 bases between them. CDR3 sequence (DNA): TGCAGCGTCCGAACAGGGCCAGTCGGGGAAAAACTGTTTTTT. This translates into CSVRTGPVGEKLFF.

The V call is TRBV30, the J call TRBJ2-7, with a tentative D call TRBD2 (5 bases). V was cut by 4 bases and J by 4 bases, with 20 bases left in between. The CDR3 is made up of 15 amino acids. The germline V gene encodes CDR1 GTSNPN and CDR2 SVGIG (reference sequence). CDR3 sequence: CAWTRRAVVGYEQYF. The DNA for the CDR3 is TGTGCCTGGACCCGGAGAGCGGTGGTTGGGTACGAGCAGTACTTC.

The rearrangement joins TRBV5-1 to TRBJ2-2, with 11 nucleotides matching TRBD2. The CDR3 loop spans 20 amino acids. Germline-derived CDR1 and CDR2 are SGHRS and YFSETQ. The V and J ends lost 2 bases and 0 bases, in that order; junction bases with no gene match: 12. The CDR3 nucleotides read TGCGCCAGCAGCTTCCCCAACACTAGCGGGGGTACTTCGAACACCGGGGAGCTGTTTTTT. It yields the protein CASSFPNTSGGTSNTGELFF.

The V gene is TRBV7-2, the J gene TRBJ2-7, with TRBD1 matching 8 bases. The CDR3 runs to 17 residues. Germline CDR1 reads SGHTA; CDR2 reads FQGNSA. V lost 3 bases to trimming and J lost 3 bases; unmatched junction nucleotides: 13. CDR3 in amino acids: CASSFYPRTGWSYEQYF. The CDR3 DNA is TGTGCCAGCAGCTTCTACCCCCGGACAGGGTGGAGCTACGAGCAGTACTTC.

The J gene is TRBJ1-1, the V gene TRBV30; possibly TRBD1 for D (5 bases). In germline, CDR1 is GTSNPN, CDR2 SVGIG (reference sequence). The CDR3 has 14 amino acids. The V and J ends lost 2 bases and 5 bases respectively, with 15 bases between them. The CDR3 sequence: CAWSRRARGTEAFF. As DNA, the CDR3 is TGTGCCTGGAGTCGACGAGCCCGGGGGACTGAAGCTTTCTTT.

A remark on this clone: The junction shows a germline mismatch at one end, possibly a read error. The J gene is TRBJ2-3, the V gene TRBV7-7; D is perhaps TRBD1 (6 bases). The CDR3 contains 13 residues. Looked up from germline, CDR1 is SSHAT and CDR2 is FNYEAQ (reference sequence). The CDR3 region is CASSSDRTDTQYF. For the CDR3, the DNA is TGTGCTAGCAGCTCAGACAGGACAGATACGCAGTATTTT.

This clone was counted only a few times. This chain links TRBV28 with TRBJ1-5; D not resolved. CDR1 is MDHEN and CDR2 is SYDVKM in the germline V gene. Trimming pared 5 bases from V and 12 bases from J, leaving 11 bases between. CDR3 length: 11 residues. The CDR3 region has the DNA TGTGCCAGCAGTCTGGGAAGGGTCCAGCATTTT. Amino acids: CASSLGRVQHF.

CDR3 bases: TGTGCCTGGAGTCTGAGCTCTCGGGGGTATCAGCCCCAGCATTTT. Translation: CAWSLSSRGYQPQHF. The chain has TRBV30 and TRBJ1-5; D may be TRBD1 (5 bases). CDR1 and CDR2 from the germline V gene are GTSNPN and SVGIG (reference sequence). The length of the CDR3 is 15 residues. V was trimmed by 2 bases and J by 5 bases, leaving 16 bases between them. Using reference TRBV30 and TRBJ1-5 for the parts outside the CDR3, the full variable domain is SQTIHQWPATLVQPVGSPLSLECTVEGTSNPNLYWYRQAAGRGLQLLFYSVGIGQISSEVPQNLSASRPQDRQFILSSKKLLLSDSGFYLCAWSLSSRGYQPQHFGDGTRLSIL.

The chain carries TRBV4-1 and TRBJ1-1, with unresolved D. The CDR3 runs 15 residues. Germline V gene sequence: CDR1 MGHRA, CDR2 YSYEKL. Trimming stripped 0 bases from V and 1 base from J, with 9 bases between. The chain's CDR3 is CASSQDGRRNTEAFF. The CDR3 bases are TGCGCCAGCAGCCAAGACGGTCGAAGGAACACTGAAGCTTTCTTT.

This rearrangement joins TRBV27 to TRBJ2-1; 11 nucleotides align to TRBD2. The germline V gene has CDR1 MNHEY and CDR2 SMNVEV (reference sequence). The ends lost 3 bases at V and 6 bases at J; junction bases unmatched: 7. CDR3 length: 16 residues. CDR3 DNA: TGTGCCAGCAGTTTCTTTAGCGGGGGGGCTTTCAATGAGCAGTTCTTC. Protein sequence: CASSFFSGGAFNEQFF.

The chain couples TRBV6-6 to TRBJ1-2, with 9 bases fitting TRBD1. The CDR3 covers 14 residues. The V segment lost 6 bases and the J segment 8 bases; nucleotides outside the gene matches: 10. CDR1 is MNHNY and CDR2 is SVGAGI in the germline V gene (reference sequence). The chain's CDR3 is CASSSPGQGHGYTF. The DNA of the CDR3 is TGTGCCAGCAGCTCACCGGGACAGGGTCACGGCTACACCTTC.

In this sample, this clone turned up a few times. The chain uses TRBV5-5 and TRBJ2-7, with D perhaps TRBD1 (6 bases). Trimming pared 0 bases from V and 3 bases from J, leaving 13 bases between. CDR3 length: 15 residues. Germline CDR1 and CDR2: SGHKS and YYEKEE (reference sequence). In DNA form, the CDR3 reads TGTGCCAGCAGCTTGGATTCTTACAGGGTCTACGAGCAGTACTTC. The encoded protein is CASSLDSYRVYEQYF.

This chain links TRBV28 with TRBJ1-2; 7 bases agree with TRBD1. With 6 bases clipped from V and 13 bases from J, the junction kept 17 bases outside the gene matches. CDR3 size: 14 residues. The V gene's germline CDR1 is MDHEN and CDR2 SYDVKM. Here the CDR3 reads CASRPPGQTNIGTF. DNA for the CDR3: TGTGCCAGCAGGCCCCCGGGACAGACCAATATTGGCACCTTC.

The chain recombines TRBV29-1 with TRBJ2-3; 7 bases align to TRBD1. J lost 5 bases, V lost 7 bases, and 9 bases had no gene match. Germline V CDR1 and CDR2: SQVTM, ANQGSEA. This CDR3 is built from 13 residues. CDR3 DNA sequence: TGCAGCGCAAACAGGGGTACAGGAGATACGCAGTATTTT. Translation: CSANRGTGDTQYF.

The chain links TRBV4-1 to TRBJ1-4; 7 bases align to TRBD1. The CDR3 contains 15 residues. The V and J ends lost 4 bases and 8 bases, in that order; junction bases with no gene match: 10. Germline CDR1 and CDR2: MGHRA and YSYEKL. Written as DNA, the CDR3 is TGCGCCAGCAGCCCATCACCGACAGGGAGGGAAAAACTGTTTTTT. Its protein product is CASSPSPTGREKLFF.

This clone was observed a handful of times. This chain uses TRBV6-5 with TRBJ1-2, with D uncertain. From germline, CDR1 is MNHEY and CDR2 SVGAGI. The CDR3 runs to 15 residues. Between the trimmed V and J ends, which lost 6 bases and 0 bases, there was a span of 14 bases. The chain's CDR3 is CASSRLSVANYGYTF. The DNA for the CDR3 is TGTGCCAGCAGCCGTCTCTCTGTAGCTAACTATGGCTACACCTTC.

This chain uses TRBV14 with TRBJ2-1; D uncertain. Trimming cost V 8 bases and J 10 bases, with 6 bases left between them. There are 9 residues in the CDR3. Germline values: CDR1 SGHDN, CDR2 FVKESK. CDR3 loop: CASPWEQFF. The CDR3 DNA is TGTGCCAGCCCTTGGGAGCAGTTCTTC.

The chain combines TRBV5-1 with TRBJ2-5, with D possibly matching TRBD1 (6 bases). Germline V gene sequence: CDR1 SGHRS, CDR2 YFSETQ. The V end lost 3 bases, the J end lost 5 bases, and 17 bases lay between the germline ends. The CDR3 consists of 15 residues. The CDR3 here is CASSYGTGYGETQYF. CDR3 in DNA: TGCGCCAGCAGCTACGGAACAGGGTATGGGGAGACCCAGTACTTC.

J is TRBJ1-1 and V is TRBV6-1; D gene unclear. CDR3 size: 13 residues. V lost 7 bases and J lost 2, with 11 bases in between. CDR1 is MNHNS and CDR2 is SASEGT in the germline V gene. The CDR3 region has the DNA TGTGCCAGCATACCGGCAGTTAACACTGAAGCTTTCTTT. Amino acids: CASIPAVNTEAFF.

The chain couples TRBV29-1 to TRBJ1-2; TRBD1 aligns across 8 bases. Germline assignment: CDR1 SQVTM and CDR2 ANQGSEA. The junction had 4 bases not matched to a gene; V was cut back by 5 bases and J by 2 bases. The length of the CDR3 is 13 residues. The chain's CDR3 is CSVQTGANYGYTF. The DNA for the CDR3 is TGCAGCGTTCAGACAGGGGCAAACTATGGCTACACCTTC.

Only one count was recorded for this clone. As DNA, the CDR3 is TGTGCCTGGAGTCCAGGGACGCGGTGGACCATATATTTT. Translating gives CAWSPGTRWTIYF. The chain couples TRBV30 to TRBJ1-3, with D perhaps TRBD1 (5 bases). CDR3 size: 13 residues. With 2 bases removed from V and 10 bases from J, the gap between germline ends came to 15 bases. Germline assignment: CDR1 GTSNPN and CDR2 SVGIG (reference sequence).

This sequence joins TRBV5-1 and TRBJ2-2; a possible D gene is TRBD1 (5 bases). This CDR3 contains 15 residues. Germline V gene lookup returns CDR1 SGHRS and CDR2 YFSETQ. The V and J ends lost 1 base and 0 bases respectively, with 7 bases between them. The CDR3 DNA reads TGCGCCAGCAGCTTGCAGACAGCGAACACCGGGGAGCTGTTTTTT. Translating it yields CASSLQTANTGELFF.

The gene calls are TRBV6-6 and TRBJ1-6; tentatively, D is TRBD1 (6 bases). Trimming left V 7 bases short and J 10 bases short, with 14 bases between. Germline V lookup: CDR1 MNHNY, CDR2 SVGAGI (reference sequence). The CDR3 has 13 amino acids. CDR3 protein: CASTRERGSPLHF. Here the CDR3 DNA reads TGTGCCAGCACCCGGGAGAGGGGGTCACCCCTCCACTTT.

The rearrangement uses TRBV7-9 and TRBJ1-4; D gene uncertain. Trimming shortened V by 10 bases and J by 8 bases, and 20 bases separated the two germline ends. This CDR3 has 14 residues. Germline-derived CDR1 and CDR2 are SEHNR and FQNEAQ (reference sequence). CDR3 nucleotides: TGTGCCACCCCGGAGGGAGGAGCTTGGGAAAAACTGTTTTTT. Translating it yields CATPEGGAWEKLFF.